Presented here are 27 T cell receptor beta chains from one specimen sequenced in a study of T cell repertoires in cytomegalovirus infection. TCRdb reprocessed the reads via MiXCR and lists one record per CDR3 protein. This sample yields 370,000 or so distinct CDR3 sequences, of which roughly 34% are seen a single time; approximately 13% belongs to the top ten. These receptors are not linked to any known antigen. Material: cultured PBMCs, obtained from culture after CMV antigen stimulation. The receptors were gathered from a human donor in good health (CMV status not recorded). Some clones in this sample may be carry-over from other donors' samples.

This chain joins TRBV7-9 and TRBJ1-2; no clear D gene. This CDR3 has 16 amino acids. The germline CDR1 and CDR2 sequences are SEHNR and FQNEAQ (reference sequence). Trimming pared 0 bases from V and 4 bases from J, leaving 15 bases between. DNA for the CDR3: TGTGCCAGCAGCTTAGCGCGGACGCCTGCCCGCTATGGCTACACCTTC. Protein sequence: CASSLARTPARYGYTF.

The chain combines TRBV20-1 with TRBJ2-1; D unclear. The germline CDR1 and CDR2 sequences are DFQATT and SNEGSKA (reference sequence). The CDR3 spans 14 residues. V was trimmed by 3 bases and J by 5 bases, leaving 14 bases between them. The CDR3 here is CSARADWPHNEQFF. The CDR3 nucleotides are TGCAGTGCTAGGGCCGATTGGCCCCACAATGAGCAGTTCTTC.

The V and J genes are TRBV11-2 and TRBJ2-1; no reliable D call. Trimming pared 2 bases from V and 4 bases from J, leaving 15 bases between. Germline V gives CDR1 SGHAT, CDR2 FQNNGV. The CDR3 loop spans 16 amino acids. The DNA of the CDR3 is TGTGCCAGCAGCTTATTGGGCCCCACCCGTTACAATGAGCAGTTCTTC. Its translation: CASSLLGPTRYNEQFF.

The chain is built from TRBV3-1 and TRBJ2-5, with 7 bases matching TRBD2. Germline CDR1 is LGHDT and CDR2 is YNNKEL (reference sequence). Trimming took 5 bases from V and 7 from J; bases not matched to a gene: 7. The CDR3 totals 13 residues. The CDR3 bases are TGTGCCAGCAGCTCGGGGCAGCGGGGGACCCAGTACTTC. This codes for CASSSGQRGTQYF.

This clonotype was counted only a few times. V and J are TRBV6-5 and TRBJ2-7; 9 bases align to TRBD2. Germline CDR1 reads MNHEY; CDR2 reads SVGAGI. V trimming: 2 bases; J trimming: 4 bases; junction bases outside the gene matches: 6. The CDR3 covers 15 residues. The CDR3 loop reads CASSYGSLAGYEQYF. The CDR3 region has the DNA TGTGCCAGCAGTTACGGCTCACTAGCGGGTTACGAGCAGTACTTC.

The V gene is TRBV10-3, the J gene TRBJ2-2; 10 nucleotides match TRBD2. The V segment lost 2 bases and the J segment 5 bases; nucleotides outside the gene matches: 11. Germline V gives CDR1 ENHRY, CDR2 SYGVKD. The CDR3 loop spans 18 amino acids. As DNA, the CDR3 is TGTGCCATCAGTGAGCACCTCGCAACTAGCGGGAATACCGGGGAGCTGTTTTTT. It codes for CAISEHLATSGNTGELFF.

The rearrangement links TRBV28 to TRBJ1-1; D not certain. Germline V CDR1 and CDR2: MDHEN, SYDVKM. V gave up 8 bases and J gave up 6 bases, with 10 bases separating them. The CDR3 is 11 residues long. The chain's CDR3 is CASSRVAEAFF. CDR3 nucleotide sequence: TGTGCCAGCTCTAGGGTAGCTGAAGCTTTCTTT.

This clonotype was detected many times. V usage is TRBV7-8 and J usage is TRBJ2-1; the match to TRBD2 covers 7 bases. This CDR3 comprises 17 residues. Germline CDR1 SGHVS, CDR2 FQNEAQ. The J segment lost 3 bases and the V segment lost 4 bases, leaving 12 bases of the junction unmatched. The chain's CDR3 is CASSWPRRLAVYNEQFF. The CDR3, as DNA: TGTGCCAGCAGCTGGCCTAGACGGCTAGCGGTCTACAATGAGCAGTTCTTC.

The CDR3 coding sequence is TGTGCCAGCAGCTTTCCGGGACAGGGCTTCAAGAACACTGAAGCTTTCTTT. Translation: CASSFPGQGFKNTEAFF. This chain connects TRBV7-8 to TRBJ1-1, with 9 nucleotides matching TRBD1. Germline trimming cut 3 bases from V and 1 base from J; bases unmatched to any gene: 9. The CDR3 runs 17 residues. CDR1 and CDR2 from the germline V gene are SGHVS and FQNEAQ.

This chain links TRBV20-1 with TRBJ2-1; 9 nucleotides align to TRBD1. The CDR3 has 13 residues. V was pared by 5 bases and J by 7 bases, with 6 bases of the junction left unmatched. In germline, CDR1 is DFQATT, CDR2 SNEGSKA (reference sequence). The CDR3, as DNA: TGCAGTGCTGGACGCGGGACAGGGAATGAGCAGTTCTTC. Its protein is CSAGRGTGNEQFF.

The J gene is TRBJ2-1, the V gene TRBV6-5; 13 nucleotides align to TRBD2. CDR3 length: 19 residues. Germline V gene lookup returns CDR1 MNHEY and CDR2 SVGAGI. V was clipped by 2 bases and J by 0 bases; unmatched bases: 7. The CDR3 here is CASSYPGTSGTSSYNEQFF. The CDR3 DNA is TGTGCCAGCAGTTACCCCGGGACTAGCGGGACGAGCTCCTACAATGAGCAGTTCTTC.

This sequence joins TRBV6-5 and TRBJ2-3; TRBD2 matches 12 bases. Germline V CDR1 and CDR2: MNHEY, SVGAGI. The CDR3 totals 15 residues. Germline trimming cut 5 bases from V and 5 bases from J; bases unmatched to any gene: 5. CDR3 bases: TGTGCCAGCAGTAAACCGGGACTAGCGGGAGATACGCAGTATTTT. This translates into CASSKPGLAGDTQYF.

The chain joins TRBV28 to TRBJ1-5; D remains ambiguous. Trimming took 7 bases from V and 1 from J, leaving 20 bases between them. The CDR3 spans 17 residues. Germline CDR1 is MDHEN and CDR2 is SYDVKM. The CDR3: CASIRGRRMVSNQPQHF. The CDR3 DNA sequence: TGTGCCAGCATTCGAGGCAGACGGATGGTGAGCAATCAGCCCCAGCATTTT.

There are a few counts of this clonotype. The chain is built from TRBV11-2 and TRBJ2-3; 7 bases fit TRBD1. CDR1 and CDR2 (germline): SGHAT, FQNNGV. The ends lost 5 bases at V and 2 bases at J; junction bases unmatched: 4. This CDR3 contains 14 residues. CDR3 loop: CASSVGQYTDTQYF. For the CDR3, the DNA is TGTGCCAGCAGCGTGGGACAGTACACAGATACGCAGTATTTT.

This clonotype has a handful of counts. The CDR3 bases are TGCAGTGCTGGGACAGGGGGAGGCAATGAGCAGTTCTTC. Encoded protein: CSAGTGGGNEQFF. V usage is TRBV20-1 and J usage is TRBJ2-1; 11 bases align to TRBD1. Per germline, CDR1 DFQATT and CDR2 SNEGSKA (reference sequence). CDR3 length: 13 amino acids. V gave up 5 bases and J gave up 6 bases; unmatched junction bases: 3.

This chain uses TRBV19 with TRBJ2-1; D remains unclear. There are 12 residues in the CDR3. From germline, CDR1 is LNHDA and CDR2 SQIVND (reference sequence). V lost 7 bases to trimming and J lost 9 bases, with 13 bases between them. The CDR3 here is CASNREFGEQFF. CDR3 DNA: TGTGCCAGTAATAGGGAATTCGGTGAGCAGTTCTTC.

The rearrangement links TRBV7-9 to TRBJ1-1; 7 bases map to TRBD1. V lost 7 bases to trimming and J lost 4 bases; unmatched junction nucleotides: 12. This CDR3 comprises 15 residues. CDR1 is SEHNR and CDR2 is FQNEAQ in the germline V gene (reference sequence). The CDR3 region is CASTAAGGGGTEAFF. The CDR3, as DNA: TGTGCCAGCACCGCCGCAGGGGGGGGTGGCACTGAAGCTTTCTTT.

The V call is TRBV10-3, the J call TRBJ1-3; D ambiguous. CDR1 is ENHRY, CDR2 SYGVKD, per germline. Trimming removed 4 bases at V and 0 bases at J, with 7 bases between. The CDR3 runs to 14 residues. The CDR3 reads CAISGHFSGNTIYF. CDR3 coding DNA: TGTGCCATCAGTGGACACTTCTCTGGAAACACCATATATTTT.

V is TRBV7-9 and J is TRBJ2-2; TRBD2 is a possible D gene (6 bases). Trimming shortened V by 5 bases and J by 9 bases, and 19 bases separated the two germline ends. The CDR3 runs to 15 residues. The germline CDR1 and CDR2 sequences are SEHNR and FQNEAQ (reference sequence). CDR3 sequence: CASSHQTGRGRELFF. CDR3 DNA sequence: TGTGCCAGCAGCCATCAGACTGGGCGGGGCCGGGAGCTGTTTTTT. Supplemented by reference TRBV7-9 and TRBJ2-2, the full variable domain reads DTGVSQNPRHKITKRGQNVTFRCDPISEHNRLYWYRQTLGQGPEFLTYFQNEAQLEKSRLLSDRFSAERPKGSFSTLEIQRTEQGDSAMYLCASSHQTGRGRELFFGEGSRLTVL.

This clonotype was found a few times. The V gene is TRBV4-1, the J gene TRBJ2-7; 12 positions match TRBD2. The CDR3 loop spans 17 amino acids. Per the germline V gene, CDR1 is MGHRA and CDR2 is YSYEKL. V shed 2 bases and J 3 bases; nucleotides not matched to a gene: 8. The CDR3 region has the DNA TGCGCCAGCAGCCAACCCGGACTAGCGGGGCGTTACTACGAGCAGTACTTC. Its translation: CASSQPGLAGRYYEQYF.

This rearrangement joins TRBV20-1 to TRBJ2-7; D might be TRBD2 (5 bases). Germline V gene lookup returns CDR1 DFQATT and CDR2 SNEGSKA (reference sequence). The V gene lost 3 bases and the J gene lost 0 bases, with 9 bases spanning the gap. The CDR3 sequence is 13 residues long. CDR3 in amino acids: CSASGVSSYEQYF. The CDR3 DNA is TGCAGTGCTAGCGGGGTGAGCTCCTACGAGCAGTACTTC.

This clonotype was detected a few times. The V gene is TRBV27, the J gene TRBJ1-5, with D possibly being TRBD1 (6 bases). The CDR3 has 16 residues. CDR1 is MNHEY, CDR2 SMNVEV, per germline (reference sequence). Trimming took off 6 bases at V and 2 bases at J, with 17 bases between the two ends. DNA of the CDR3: TGTGCCAGCAGGCCCGGGGGCACAGGAGGCAATCAGCCCCAGCATTTT. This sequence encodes CASRPGGTGGNQPQHF.

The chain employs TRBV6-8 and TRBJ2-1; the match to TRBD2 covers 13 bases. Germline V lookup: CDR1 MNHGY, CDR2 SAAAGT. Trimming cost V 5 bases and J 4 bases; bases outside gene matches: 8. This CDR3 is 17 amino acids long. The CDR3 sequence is CASSPPQGLAGYNEQFF. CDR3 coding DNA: TGTGCCAGCAGTCCCCCCCAGGGACTAGCGGGATACAATGAGCAGTTCTTC.

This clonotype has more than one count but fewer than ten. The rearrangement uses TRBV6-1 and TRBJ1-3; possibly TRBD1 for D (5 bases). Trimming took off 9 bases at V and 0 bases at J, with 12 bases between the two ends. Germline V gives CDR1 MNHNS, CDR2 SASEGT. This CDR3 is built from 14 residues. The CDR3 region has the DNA TGTGCCAGTAGAACAGGTGGCTCTGGAAACACCATATATTTT. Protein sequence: CASRTGGSGNTIYF.

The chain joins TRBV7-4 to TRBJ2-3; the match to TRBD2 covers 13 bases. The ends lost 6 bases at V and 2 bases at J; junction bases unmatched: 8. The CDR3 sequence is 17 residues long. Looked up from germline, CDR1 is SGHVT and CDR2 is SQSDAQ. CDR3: CASSYAGTSGTTDTQYF. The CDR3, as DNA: TGTGCCAGCAGTTATGCCGGGACTAGCGGGACCACAGATACGCAGTATTTT.

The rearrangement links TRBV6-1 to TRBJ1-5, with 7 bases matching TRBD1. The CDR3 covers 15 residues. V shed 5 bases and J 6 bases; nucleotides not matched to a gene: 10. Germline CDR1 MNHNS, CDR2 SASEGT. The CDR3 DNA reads TGTGCCAGCAGTCGACAGGGTTCCCCCGGTCAGCCCCAGCATTTT. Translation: CASSRQGSPGQPQHF.

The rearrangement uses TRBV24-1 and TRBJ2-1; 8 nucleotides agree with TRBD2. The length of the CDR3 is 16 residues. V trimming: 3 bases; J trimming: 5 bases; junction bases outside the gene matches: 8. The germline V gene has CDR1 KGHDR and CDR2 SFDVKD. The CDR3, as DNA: TGTGCCACCAGTGATCGAAAGCGGGAGAGTCACAATGAGCAGTTCTTC. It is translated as CATSDRKRESHNEQFF.